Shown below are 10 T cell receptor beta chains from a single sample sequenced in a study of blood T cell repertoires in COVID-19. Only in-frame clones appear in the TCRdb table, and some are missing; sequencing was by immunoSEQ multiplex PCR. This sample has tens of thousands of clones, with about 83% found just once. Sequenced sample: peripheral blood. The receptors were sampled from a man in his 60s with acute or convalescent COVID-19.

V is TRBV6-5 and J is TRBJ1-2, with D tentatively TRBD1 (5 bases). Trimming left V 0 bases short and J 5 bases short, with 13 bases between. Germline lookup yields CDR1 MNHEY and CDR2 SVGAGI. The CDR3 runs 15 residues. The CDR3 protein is CASSYSRSGQYGYTF. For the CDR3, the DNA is TGTGCCAGCAGTTACTCGCGGTCAGGGCAGTATGGCTACACCTTC.

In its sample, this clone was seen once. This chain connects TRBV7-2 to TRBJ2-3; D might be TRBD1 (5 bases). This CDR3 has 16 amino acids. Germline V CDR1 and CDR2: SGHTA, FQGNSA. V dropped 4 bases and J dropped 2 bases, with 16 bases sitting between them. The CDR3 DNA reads TGTGCCAGCAGCTCCCTCTTTGGGGCCGACACAGATACGCAGTATTTT. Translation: CASSSLFGADTDTQYF.

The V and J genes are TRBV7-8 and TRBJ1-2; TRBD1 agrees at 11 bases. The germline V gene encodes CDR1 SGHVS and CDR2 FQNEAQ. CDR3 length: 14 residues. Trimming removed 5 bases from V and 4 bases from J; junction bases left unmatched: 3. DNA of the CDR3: TGTGCCAGCAGCGGGACAGGGGGATTCTATGGCTACACCTTC. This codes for CASSGTGGFYGYTF.

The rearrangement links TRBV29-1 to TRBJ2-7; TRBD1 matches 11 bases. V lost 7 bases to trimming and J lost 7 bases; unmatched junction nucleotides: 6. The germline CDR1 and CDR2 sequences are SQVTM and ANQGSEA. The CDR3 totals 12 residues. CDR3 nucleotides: TGCAGCGCCGGGACAGGGGGTAGAGAGCAGTACTTC. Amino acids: CSAGTGGREQYF.

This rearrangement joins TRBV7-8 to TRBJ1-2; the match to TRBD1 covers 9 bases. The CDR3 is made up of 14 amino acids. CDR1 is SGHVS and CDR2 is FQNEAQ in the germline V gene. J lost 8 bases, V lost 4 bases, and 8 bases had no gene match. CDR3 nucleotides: TGTGCCAGCAGCTCCGACAGGGGGGGAGGAGGCTACACCTTC. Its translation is CASSSDRGGGGYTF.

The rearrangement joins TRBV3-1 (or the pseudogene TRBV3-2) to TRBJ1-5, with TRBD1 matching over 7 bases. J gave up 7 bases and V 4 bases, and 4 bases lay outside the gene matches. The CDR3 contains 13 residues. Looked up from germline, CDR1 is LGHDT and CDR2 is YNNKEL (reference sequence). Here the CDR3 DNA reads TGTGCCAGCAGCCGACAGGGAGTCCAGCCCCAGCATTTT. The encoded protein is CASSRQGVQPQHF.

The CDR3 loop is CASSSGSTDTQYF. The DNA for the CDR3 is TGCGCCAGCAGCTCGGGGAGCACAGATACGCAGTATTTT. This chain joins TRBV10-1 and TRBJ2-3, with a tentative D call TRBD2 (5 bases). Germline V gene sequence: CDR1 WNHNN, CDR2 SYGVQD (reference sequence). V lost 6 bases to trimming and J lost 0 bases, with 7 bases between them. This CDR3 comprises 13 residues.

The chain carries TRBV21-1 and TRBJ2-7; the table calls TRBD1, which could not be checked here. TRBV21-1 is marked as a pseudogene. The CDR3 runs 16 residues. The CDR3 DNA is TGTGCCAGCAGCAAAGAAAACAGCTTATACTCCTACGAGCAGTACTTC. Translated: CASSKENSLYSYEQYF.

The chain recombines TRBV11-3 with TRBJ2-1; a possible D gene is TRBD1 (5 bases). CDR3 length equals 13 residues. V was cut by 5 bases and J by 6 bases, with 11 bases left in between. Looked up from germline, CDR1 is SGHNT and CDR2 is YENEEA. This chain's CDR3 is CASSTNQGNEQFF. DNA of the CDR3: TGTGCCAGCAGCACAAATCAGGGCAATGAGCAGTTCTTC.

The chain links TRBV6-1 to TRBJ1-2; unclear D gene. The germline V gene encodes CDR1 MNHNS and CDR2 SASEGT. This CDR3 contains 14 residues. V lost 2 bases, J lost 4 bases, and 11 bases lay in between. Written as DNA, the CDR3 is TGTGCCAGCAGTGAATTCAGTGAAGTCTATGGCTACACCTTC. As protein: CASSEFSEVYGYTF.